One sample yielded the 27 T cell receptor beta chains listed below, sequenced in a study of Graves' ophthalmopathy and Graves' hyperthyroidism. Researchers took RNA transcripts and amplified TCR beta CDR3 regions from them. Second-round multiplex PCR followed a first-round RT-PCR using HTBI primers. TCRdb reprocessed the multiplex PCR reads with MiXCR, giving one entry per CDR3 protein. Found here are 650,000 to 900,000 distinct CDR3 sequences, approximately 40% of them singletons; the top ten hold about 40%. The sequenced sample consisted of peripheral blood. All receptors come from an adult man with Graves' ophthalmopathy.

With respect to this clonotype: This may stem from a read error, because a much larger clone lies one nucleotide away. The V call is TRBV9, the J call TRBJ1-5; weak D call: TRBD1 (5 bases). This CDR3 has 15 residues. Germline V lookup: CDR1 SGDLS, CDR2 YYNGEE. CDR3 in amino acids: CASGVEAGINQPQHF. CDR3 bases: TGTGCCAGCGGCGTAGAGGCAGGGATCAATCAGCCCCAGCATTTT.

This clonotype was picked up a small number of times. V gene TRBV24-1 combines with J gene TRBJ2-2; 8 nucleotides agree with TRBD2. The CDR3 contains 16 residues. Germline CDR1 and CDR2: KGHDR and SFDVKD. The V segment lost 4 bases and the J segment 3 bases; nucleotides outside the gene matches: 6. CDR3 sequence: CATSDPTSGYTGELFF. Written as DNA, the CDR3 is TGTGCCACCAGTGACCCTACTAGCGGATACACCGGGGAGCTGTTTTTT.

This clonotype was counted ten times or more. The chain recombines TRBV19 with TRBJ1-1, with 9 positions matching TRBD1. This CDR3 has 15 residues. The germline CDR1 and CDR2 sequences are LNHDA and SQIVND (reference sequence). J gave up 1 base and V 10 bases, and 10 bases lay outside the gene matches. In DNA form, the CDR3 reads TGTGCCACCCTGTTGGACAGGGGAAAGAACACTGAAGCTTTCTTT. Its translation is CATLLDRGKNTEAFF.

As for this clonotype: Compared with germline, one end of the junction differs, possibly owing to a read error. The CDR3 region has the DNA TGCGCCAGCAGCTTTAGCGGTAGCTCCTACAATGAGCAGTTCTTC. This codes for CASSFSGSSYNEQFF. The chain links TRBV6-1 to TRBJ2-1, with D perhaps matching TRBD2 (6 bases). This CDR3 comprises 15 residues. CDR1 MNHNS and CDR2 SASEGT come from the germline V gene.

This rearrangement joins TRBV6-4 to TRBJ1-5; D is ambiguous. The germline V gene has CDR1 MRHNA and CDR2 SNTAGT. The CDR3 loop spans 16 amino acids. V shed 0 bases and J shed 3 bases, with 12 bases lying between them. CDR3 bases: TGTGCCAGCAGTGACTCATTGGGGAGTAACAATCAGCCCCAGCATTTT. As protein: CASSDSLGSNNQPQHF.

The gene calls are TRBV10-1 and TRBJ2-7, with 7 bases lining up with TRBD2. The CDR3 totals 15 residues. V was pared by 8 bases and J by 4 bases, with 14 bases of the junction left unmatched. Germline V gene sequence: CDR1 WNHNN, CDR2 SYGVQD (reference sequence). The CDR3 loop is CASPKGRTSLYEQYF. As DNA, the CDR3 is TGCGCCAGCCCCAAAGGCAGGACTAGTTTGTACGAGCAGTACTTC.

The genes are TRBV25-1 and TRBJ1-1; weak D call: TRBD1 (6 bases). There are 17 residues in the CDR3. CDR1 is MGHDK and CDR2 is SYGVNS in the germline V gene. Trimming removed 4 bases at V and 3 bases at J, with 21 bases between. The CDR3, as DNA: TGTGCCAGCAGTGCTAGGGCGACAGAGGGGGAATACACTGAAGCTTTCTTT. It translates to CASSARATEGEYTEAFF.

Points on this clonotype: Relative to the germline gene, one junction end is altered; a read error may explain this. The rearrangement uses TRBV7-2 and TRBJ1-1; D is unclear. The length of the CDR3 is 12 residues. In germline, CDR1 is SGHTA, CDR2 FQGNSA. In DNA, the CDR3 is TGCGCCAGCAGCCAAGGTGGCACTGAAGCTCTCTTT. Its translation is CASSQGGTEALF. Variable domain in full (rest from reference TRBV7-2 and TRBJ1-1): GAGVSQSPSNKVTEKGKDVELRCDPISGHTALYWYRQSLGQGLEFLIYFQGNSAPDKSGLPSDRFSAERTGGSVSTLTIQRTQQEDSAVYLCASSQGGTEALFGQGTRLTVV.

The gene calls are TRBV5-1 and TRBJ1-4; 7 nucleotides line up with TRBD1. Per the germline V gene, CDR1 is SGHRS and CDR2 is YFSETQ. This CDR3 contains 14 residues. V lost 2 bases, J lost 7 bases, and 5 bases stayed unmatched. CDR3 loop: CASSFAGGPEKLFF. CDR3 DNA sequence: TGCGCCAGCAGCTTCGCAGGGGGGCCTGAAAAACTGTTTTTT. The full variable domain, completed using reference TRBV5-1 and TRBJ1-4, is KAGVTQTPRYLIKTRGQQVTLSCSPISGHRSVSWYQQTPGQGLQFLFEYFSETQRNKGNFPGRFSGRQFSNSRSEMNVSTLELGDSALYLCASSFAGGPEKLFFGSGTQLSVL.

The V and J genes are TRBV14 and TRBJ2-5; 7 bases fit TRBD1. The CDR3 is 15 residues long. Germline loops: CDR1 SGHDN, CDR2 FVKESK. Unmatched junction bases numbered 9, after V lost 1 base and J lost 7 bases. The CDR3 coding sequence is TGTGCCAGCAGCCAAGGAGACAGGGTAGTAGTGACCCAGTACTTC. It yields the protein CASSQGDRVVVTQYF.

The J gene is TRBJ2-2, the V gene TRBV20-1, with D perhaps TRBD1 or TRBD2 (5 bases each). This CDR3 is built from 13 residues. From germline, CDR1 is DFQATT and CDR2 SNEGSKA (reference sequence). Between the trimmed V and J ends, which lost 5 bases and 6 bases, there was a span of 13 bases. The CDR3 DNA reads TGCAGTGCTGGGGGTCTACGTGCCGGGGAGCTGTTTTTT. This encodes CSAGGLRAGELFF.

This clonotype occurred a few times. In this CDR3 the conserved last residue, phenylalanine or tryptophan, is missing, so a read error is likely. The chain recombines TRBV7-9 with TRBJ1-6; D is uncertain. Trimming left V 5 bases short and J 11 bases short, with 4 bases between. The V gene's germline CDR1 is SEHNR and CDR2 FQNEAQ (reference sequence). The CDR3 contains 10 residues. The CDR3 DNA sequence: TGTGCCAGCAGCGAACCACCCCTCCACTCC. Amino acids: CASSEPPLHS.

For this clonotype: At one end, the junction sequence differs from germline, possibly due to a read error. The V gene is TRBV2, the J gene TRBJ2-7; unclear D gene. The length of the CDR3 is 8 residues. Germline values: CDR1 SNHLY, CDR2 FYNNEI. The CDR3 here is CASSKDAF. DNA for the CDR3: TGTGCCAGCAGTAAGGACGCCTTC.

Only a few counts were recorded for this clonotype. This chain links TRBV6-5 with TRBJ1-2, with D uncertain. Germline values: CDR1 MNHEY, CDR2 SVGAGI. V dropped 0 bases and J dropped 3 bases, with 14 bases sitting between them. The CDR3 is 16 amino acids. This chain's CDR3 is CASSYSSGSSYYGYTF. The CDR3 DNA reads TGTGCCAGCAGTTACTCTTCTGGCAGCAGCTACTATGGCTACACCTTC.

The count of this clonotype is one. Just one base apart from a much larger clone, this may be a read error. The gene calls are TRBV19 and TRBJ2-7; D is unresolved. The CDR3 is 13 residues long. Germline CDR1 and CDR2: LNHDA and SQIVND (reference sequence). Trimming pared 8 bases from V and 3 bases from J, leaving 14 bases between. CDR3 amino acids: CASSALSNYEQYF. The CDR3 DNA reads TGTGCCAGTTCCGCGCTGAGCAACTACGAGCAGTACTTC.

This clonotype was detected only a few times. The rearrangement joins TRBV20-1 to TRBJ2-7, with D perhaps matching TRBD2 (5 bases). V lost 6 bases, J lost 2 bases, and 20 bases lay in between. There are 15 residues in the CDR3. The germline gives CDR1 DFQATT, CDR2 SNEGSKA (reference sequence). CDR3 sequence (DNA): TGCAGTGCCAGACACCCCTGGCGGGTGACCTACGAGCAGTACTTC. Amino acid sequence: CSARHPWRVTYEQYF.

As for this clonotype: Mismatch with germline at one junction end may stem from a read error. V is TRBV7-3 and J is TRBJ2-1, with TRBD2 matching 7 bases. This CDR3 spans 15 amino acids. The germline V gene encodes CDR1 SGHTA and CDR2 FQGTGA. Here the CDR3 reads CASSSIAGPYNEQFF. CDR3 nucleotides: TGTGCCAGCAGCTCGATAGCGGGCCCCTACAATGAACAGTTCTTC. The full variable domain, completed using reference TRBV7-3 and TRBJ2-1, is GAGVSQTPSNKVTEKGKYVELRCDPISGHTALYWYRQSLGQGPEFLIYFQGTGAADDSGLPNDRFFAVRPEGSVSTLKIQRTERGDSAVYLCASSSIAGPYNEQFFGPGTRLTVL.

The genes are TRBV10-3 and TRBJ2-2, with 11 bases fitting TRBD2. This CDR3 contains 17 residues. The V gene end was trimmed by 7 bases and the J gene end by 2 bases; junction bases not matched to a gene: 9. Germline CDR1 ENHRY, CDR2 SYGVKD. The CDR3 DNA reads TGTGCCATCACCAAGGGGGGACTAGCGGAAAACACCGGGGAGCTGTTTTTT. It translates to CAITKGGLAENTGELFF.

Ten or more counts support this clonotype. The CDR3 loop reads CASSTRTSPTGELFF. DNA for the CDR3: TGTGCCAGTAGTACTCGGACTAGCCCCACCGGGGAGCTGTTTTTT. This chain joins TRBV19 and TRBJ2-2; 8 nucleotides agree with TRBD2. The J segment lost 4 bases and the V segment lost 4 bases, leaving 5 bases of the junction unmatched. The CDR3 runs to 15 residues. The germline V gene encodes CDR1 LNHDA and CDR2 SQIVND (reference sequence).

This clonotype was seen at least ten times. The genes are TRBV7-3 and TRBJ2-5; no definite D call. Germline CDR1 reads SGHTA; CDR2 reads FQGTGA. CDR3 size: 15 residues. With 2 bases removed from V and 0 bases from J, the gap between germline ends came to 10 bases. The CDR3, as DNA: TGTGCCAGCAGCTTAGGGCAGACCTACCAAGAGACCCAGTACTTC. Its translation is CASSLGQTYQETQYF.

The chain couples TRBV7-9 to TRBJ2-7; perhaps TRBD1 as D (6 bases). This CDR3 has 15 residues. The V end was cut by 3 bases, the J end by 7 bases, with 19 bases between. The V gene's germline CDR1 is SEHNR and CDR2 FQNEAQ (reference sequence). The CDR3 DNA follows: TGTGCCAGCAGCTTGGGGATAGACAGGACTCGGGAGCAGTACTTC. Protein: CASSLGIDRTREQYF.

This clonotype occurred a few times. An end of the junction differs from the germline gene, which may be a read error. The chain employs TRBV7-9 and TRBJ2-7, with D possibly being TRBD1 (6 bases). The CDR3 spans 16 residues. Germline V gives CDR1 SEHNR, CDR2 FQNEAQ (reference sequence). The CDR3 DNA follows: TGTGCCAGCAGCTTACCTTCCCCGACAGGTGCCAACTTGTATCACTTC. Translated, it gives CASSLPSPTGANLYHF. Full variable domain (rest looked up from reference TRBV7-9 and TRBJ2-7): DTGVSQNPRHKITKRGQNVTFRCDPISEHNRLYWYRQTLGQGPEFLTYFQNEAQLEKSRLLSDRFSAERPKGSFSTLEIQRTEQGDSAMYLCASSLPSPTGANLYHFGPGTRLTVT.

The chain joins TRBV6-1 to TRBJ1-1, with 8 bases matching TRBD1. CDR3 length equals 15 residues. Trimming cost V 6 bases and J 4 bases; bases outside gene matches: 10. Germline assignment: CDR1 MNHNS and CDR2 SASEGT. The CDR3 DNA reads as TGTGCCAGCAGCCACGGACAGGGTATTAGCACTGAAGCTTTCTTT. Translating gives CASSHGQGISTEAFF.

Comment on this clonotype: This sequence may be a read error, since a much larger clone differs from it by one base. The chain is built from TRBV10-3 and TRBJ2-2; maybe TRBD2 (5 bases). This CDR3 region has 13 residues. CDR1 and CDR2 (germline): ENHRY, SYGVKD. The CDR3 reads CAISGGFTGELLF. For the CDR3, the DNA is TGTGCCATCAGTGGAGGATTCACCGGGGAGCTGCTTTTT.

This clonotype was counted at least ten times. The CDR3 is CASSYSLKGYGYTF. The DNA of the CDR3 is TGTGCCAGCAGTTACTCACTCAAGGGTTATGGCTACACCTTC. J is TRBJ1-2 and V is TRBV6-6; D is uncertain. The CDR3 length is 14 residues. Trimming took 0 bases from V and 5 from J, leaving 10 bases between them. Germline V CDR1 and CDR2: MNHNY, SVGAGI (reference sequence).

This clonotype has at least ten counts. The chain couples TRBV5-1 to TRBJ1-2, with 12 bases matching TRBD1. V lost 4 bases and J lost 2; bases outside the gene matches: 3. The CDR3 runs 15 residues. Germline CDR1 SGHRS, CDR2 YFSETQ. The CDR3 nucleotides read TGCGCCAGCAGCCCCGGGACAGGGGGCAACTATGGCTACACCTTC. It codes for CASSPGTGGNYGYTF.

The sample holds many counts of this clonotype. The rearrangement joins TRBV29-1 to TRBJ2-7; a possible D gene is TRBD1 (5 bases). Germline CDR1 SQVTM, CDR2 ANQGSEA. The ends were cut back, 1 base at V and 2 bases at J, with 21 bases in the middle. The CDR3 extends over 17 amino acids. Written as DNA, the CDR3 is TGCAGCGTTGAAGCGGATGATAGGACAAATAAGCCCTACGAGCAGTACTTC. It codes for CSVEADDRTNKPYEQYF.